The rows below give T cell receptor beta chains drawn from one sample of a study of cytotoxic CD8 clonotypes in ibrutinib-treated CLL. Sequenced by immunoSEQ multiplex PCR; TCRdb stores in-frame clones only, minus some. The sample yields approximately 330,000 clones, roughly 79% seen once. Sequences were derived from PBMCs, sampled before ibrutinib treatment. The source of these receptors is a human donor with chronic lymphocytic leukemia. CDR3s include the opening cysteine and the closing phenylalanine or tryptophan. A D gene is named only where the DNA matches it firmly. Size tells how often a clone was seen (once, few, many) or the class of an expanded clone, and some rows leave it out.

. | TRBJ2-7 | TRBD1 | TRBV14 | TGTGCCAGCAGTCCAAGAAGGGGACAGGGCGCCTACGAGCAGTACTTC | CASSPRRGQGAYEQYF
. | TRBJ2-5 | TRBD2 | TRBV30 | TGTGCCTGGAGTGGGGGCGTGGGACTAGCGGGAGAGACCCAGTACTTC | CAWSGGVGLAGETQYF
. | TRBJ1-2 | . | TRBV28 | TGTGCCAGCAGCTTAGCTAACTATGGCTACACCTTC | CASSLANYGYTF
. | TRBJ2-1 | . | TRBV7-6 | TGTGCCAGCAGCACGGACGTGGGCTCCTACAATGAGCAGTTCTTC | CASSTDVGSYNEQFF
. | TRBJ2-2 | . | TRBV5-1 | TGCGCCAGCAGCTTGCGTCAGGGGAGGGACGGGGAGCTGTTTTTT | CASSLRQGRDGELFF
. | TRBJ2-1 | . | TRBV27 | TGTGCCAGCATCGGAGGGGTCACCTACAATGAGCAGTTCTTC | CASIGGVTYNEQFF
. | TRBJ1-5 | . | TRBV7-3 | TGTGCCAGCAGCTTAGGGACCAATCAGCCCCAGCATTTT | CASSLGTNQPQHF
. | TRBJ2-4 | TRBD2 | TRBV4-2 | TGTGCCAGCAGCCTTGGACTAGCGGGAGGGCTTGGGGCCAAAAACATTCAGTACTTC | CASSLGLAGGLGAKNIQYF
. | TRBJ2-3 | . | TRBV30 | TGTGCCTGGAGTGAGTATAGCACAGATACGCAGTATTTT | CAWSEYSTDTQYF
. | TRBJ1-1 | . | TRBV6-5 | TGTGCCAGCAGTTACTCCCCCCAGTCAACCCGAAGCTTCTTT | CASSYSPQSTRSFF
. | TRBJ1-1 | . | TRBV30 | TGTGCCTGGAGTACCCGGACCCCTGAAGCTTTCTTT | CAWSTRTPEAFF
. | TRBJ1-5 | . | TRBV6-1 | TGTGCCAGCAGTGAAGAGGGCCCGAGGGATCAGCCCCAGCATTTT | CASSEEGPRDQPQHF
once | TRBJ1-5 | TRBD1 | TRBV28 | TGTGCCATCCAGGGGGTTAGGGATCAGCCCCAGCATTTT | CAIQGVRDQPQHF
. | TRBJ1-2 | . | TRBV5-6 | TGTGCCAGCAGGCAGACGGCGAACTATGGCTACACCTTC | CASRQTANYGYTF
few | TRBJ1-4 | . | TRBV5-1 | TGCGCCAGCAGCTCTCAGACTCGGACACGGAGACTTAATGAAAAACTGTTTTTT | CASSSQTRTRRLNEKLFF
. | TRBJ2-5 | . | TRBV28 | TGTGCCAGCAGTTTGTTGGGGGGGACCCAGTACTTC | CASSLLGGTQYF
once | TRBJ2-6 | . | TRBV7-2 | TGTGCCAGCAGCTTAAACAGGGCAGCAGGGGCCAACGTCCTGACTTTC | CASSLNRAAGANVLTF
. | TRBJ1-5 | TRBD1 | TRBV2 | TGTGCCAGCAGCGGGACAGAGAATCAGCCCCAGCATTTT | CASSGTENQPQHF
. | TRBJ2-1 | . | TRBV7-8 | TGTGCCAGCAGCCCGACCGGCACAAGCTCCTACAATGAGCAGTTCTTC | CASSPTGTSSYNEQFF
. | TRBJ1-1 | . | TRBV2 | TGTGCCAGCAGTGCAGGGGCGGGCCGGGACACTGAAGCTTTCTTT | CASSAGAGRDTEAFF